A single TCR beta chain is shown here with its context. What it recognizes is unknown. This sample stems from a study of resident and recirculating memory T cells in vitiligo. As for the study in general: Each patient gave two lesional and two nonlesional epidermal shave biopsies, plus PBMCs. Study-wide results and caveats: Clonality differed among vitiligo lesions, with no unique dominant clone. Sequences differed between biopsy sites and patients, suggesting private specificity.

The assay was immunoSEQ multiplex PCR, and TCRdb's table has in-frame clones only and misses some. The sample records around 70,000 clones, roughly 92% being singletons. V shed 10 bases, J shed 7 bases, and the junction held 11 bases outside the gene matches. The CDR3 is 14 residues long. CDR1 SNHLY and CDR2 FYNNEI come from the germline V gene. The chain links TRBV2 to TRBJ2-1; 9 bases are shared with TRBD1. The receptor comes from a male donor with vitiligo. Sequencing input: blood. This CDR3 reads CAKTGTGNKNEQFF. The CDR3 DNA reads TGTGCCAAGACCGGGACAGGGAATAAAAATGAGCAGTTCTTC.